Listed below are T cell receptor beta chains from one sample, sequenced in a study of blood T cell repertoires in COVID-19. TCRdb keeps only in-frame clones here, not all; method: immunoSEQ multiplex PCR. The sample has 97,000 or so clones; 75% to 90% are singletons. The sample taken for sequencing was peripheral blood. These receptor sequences come from a woman between 45 and 65 years old with COVID-19, enrolled during active disease. Both conserved end residues are part of each CDR3. D genes are given only for firm matches. Clone size appears in some rows only: once, few, many, or a class for an expanded clone.

J,size,V,D,DNA,CDR3
TRBJ1-5,.,TRBV2,.,TGTGCCAGCAGTAGACAGTGGGTTCATCAGCCCCAGCATTTT,CASSRQWVHQPQHF
TRBJ1-6,few,TRBV21-1,.,TGTGCCAGCAGCAATGACAGGGATAATTCACCCCTCCACTTT,CASSNDRDNSPLHF
TRBJ2-7,.,TRBV18,TRBD2,TGTGCCAGCTCACCACTAGCGGGGGGGCCGGGTGAGCAGTACTTC,CASSPLAGGPGEQYF
TRBJ1-2,few,TRBV18,TRBD1,TGTGCCAGCTCACCTACAGGGGGCGACTATGGCTACACCTTC,CASSPTGGDYGYTF
TRBJ2-7,.,TRBV27,TRBD2,TGTGCCAGCAGTTGGGGGGGAGGTGAGCAGTACTTC,CASSWGGGEQYF
TRBJ1-2,once,TRBV30,.,TGTGCCTGGAGTGCAGGGGACTATGGCTACACCTTC,CAWSAGDYGYTF
TRBJ2-7,.,TRBV19,.,TGTGCCAGTAGTATAGGCGGCACTATTGGCTACGAGCAGTACTTC,CASSIGGTIGYEQYF
TRBJ1-3,.,TRBV25-1,TRBD1,TGTGCCAGCAGTGAATGGACCGGGACAGCTATAAACACCATATATTTT,CASSEWTGTAINTIYF
TRBJ1-2,.,TRBV10-3,.,TGTGCCATCAGTGTCGACAGTTACTATGGCTACACCTTC,CAISVDSYYGYTF
TRBJ1-2,.,TRBV7-9,TRBD1,TGTGCCAGCAGCCTGGGACAGGGGTTAAACTATGGCTACACCTTC,CASSLGQGLNYGYTF
TRBJ2-7,.,TRBV4-3,.,TGCGCCAGCAGCCAAGAGGGCTTCTCCTACGAGCAGTACTTC,CASSQEGFSYEQYF
TRBJ2-7,.,TRBV6-5,TRBD1,TGTGCCAGCAGTTACTCGATAGGTGACAGGGGCTACGAGCAGTACTTC,CASSYSIGDRGYEQYF
TRBJ2-3,.,TRBV5-1,.,TGCGCCAGCAGCTGGGGGACTAGCACAGATACGCAGTATTTT,CASSWGTSTDTQYF
TRBJ2-7,.,TRBV27,TRBD2,TGTGCCAGCAGTTTACGGCTAGCGGGGGCCTCCTACGAGCAGTACTTC,CASSLRLAGASYEQYF
TRBJ1-4,once,TRBV5-1,.,TGCGCCAGCAGCATGAGGTCGCCAGTGGGAGATGAAAAACTGTTTTTT,CASSMRSPVGDEKLFF
TRBJ2-1,once,TRBV24-1,.,TGTGCCACCAGTGATTCAACGCGGGGTGAGCAGTTCTTC,CATSDSTRGEQFF
TRBJ2-7,.,TRBV11-3,TRBD1,TGTGCCAGCAGCTTAGAGTGGATTGCCAGGGACAGCTCCTACGAGCAGTACTTC,CASSLEWIARDSSYEQYF
TRBJ1-6,.,TRBV29-1,.,TGCAGCGTTAGGCCCGGGAGCGATAATTCACCCCTCCACTTT,CSVRPGSDNSPLHF
TRBJ2-7,.,TRBV5-1,.,TGCGCCAGCAACAGGCAAGACTCCTACGAGCAGTACTTC,CASNRQDSYEQYF
TRBJ2-7,.,TRBV5-1,.,TGCGCCAGCAGCTTGATAGGCAGGAACGAGCAGTACTTC,CASSLIGRNEQYF
TRBJ2-7,.,TRBV19,.,TGTGCCAGTAGTATAAAGTCTGACAGCTCCTACGAGCAGTACTTC,CASSIKSDSSYEQYF
TRBJ1-4,.,TRBV6-5,.,TGTGCCAGCATCTTGGGGGCTGGGAATGAAAAACTGTTTTTT,CASILGAGNEKLFF
TRBJ2-6,.,TRBV7-2,.,TGTGCCAGCAGCTTAGACCCCAACTTCTCTGGGGCCAACGTCCTGACTTTC,CASSLDPNFSGANVLTF
TRBJ1-5,.,TRBV3-1/TRBV3-2,.,TGTGCCAGCAGCCAGGGGCGAGTGGGTCAGCCCCAGCATTTT,CASSQGRVGQPQHF
TRBJ2-7,.,TRBV30,.,TGTGCCCTGGAGGGTCGAGGCAGCCCCTACGAGCAGTACTTC,CALEGRGSPYEQYF
TRBJ2-1,.,TRBV4-1,TRBD1,TGCGCCAGCAGCCAGCCGGGACAGGATCCTTACAATGAGCAGTTCTTC,CASSQPGQDPYNEQFF
TRBJ1-5,.,TRBV4-1,.,TGCGCCAGCAGCCAAGACCGAGGGGGAGATAGCAATCAGCCCCAGCATTTT,CASSQDRGGDSNQPQHF
TRBJ1-2,.,TRBV9,.,TGTGCCAGCAGGCACCCGGACAGAAACTATGGCTACACCTTC,CASRHPDRNYGYTF
TRBJ1-5,.,TRBV28,.,TGTGCCAGCAGACCAGGGGTCCCCAATCAGCCCCAGCATTTT,CASRPGVPNQPQHF
TRBJ1-2,.,TRBV30,TRBD1,TGTGCCTGGAGTGTAAGGGGGCGCGACTATGGCTACACCTTC,CAWSVRGRDYGYTF
TRBJ2-7,.,TRBV5-4,.,TGTGCCAGCAGCACCCCCCAGGGGGGCAGAGACGAGCAGTACTTC,CASSTPQGGRDEQYF
TRBJ1-3,.,TRBV10-1,TRBD1,TGCGCCAGCAGTGACATCGCAGGGGGACAGAAAACTGGAAACACCATATATTTT,CASSDIAGGQKTGNTIYF
TRBJ1-1,.,TRBV4-1,.,TGCGCCAGCAGGGGGCCTTTGAGAGGCACTGAAGCTTTCTTT,CASRGPLRGTEAFF
TRBJ2-3,.,TRBV5-1,TRBD2,TGCGCCAGCAGCTCCCCTAGCGGGGTAAGGATGGATACGCAGTATTTT,CASSSPSGVRMDTQYF
TRBJ2-1,.,TRBV18,TRBD1,TGTGCCAGCTCACCCTCTAGGACAGGGGGCGCTTCCAATGAGCAGTTCTTC,CASSPSRTGGASNEQFF
TRBJ1-1,.,TRBV3-1/TRBV3-2,.,TGTGCCAGCAGCTCAGGAGGGATGAACACTGAAGCTTTCTTT,CASSSGGMNTEAFF
TRBJ2-2,.,TRBV7-6,.,TGTGCCAGCAGCTTAGCTTCTACCGCGAACACCGGGGAGCTGTTTTTT,CASSLASTANTGELFF
TRBJ1-2,.,TRBV28,TRBD1,TGTGCCAGCAGTGCCTCCGGGACAGGGGTCGGCTATGGCTACACCTTC,CASSASGTGVGYGYTF
TRBJ1-1,.,TRBV2,TRBD1,TGTGCCAGCAGTGAAGTCGTAGGGGGCTCCGAAGCTTTCTTT,CASSEVVGGSEAFF
TRBJ1-6,.,TRBV5-1,TRBD1,TGCGCCAGCAGGTTTGGGGACAGGGTGGAGAATTCACCCCTCCACTTT,CASRFGDRVENSPLHF
TRBJ2-3,.,TRBV28,TRBD2,TGTGCCAGCAGCCTAGCGGGGGGAGGCACAGATACGCAGTATTTT,CASSLAGGGTDTQYF
TRBJ1-3,.,TRBV4-2,TRBD1,TGTGCCAGCAGCCAAGGAAACGCGGGACAGTTCGGAAACACCATATATTTT,CASSQGNAGQFGNTIYF
TRBJ2-1,.,TRBV11-1,.,TGTGCCAGCAACAAAGACACATACAATGAGCAGTTCTTC,CASNKDTYNEQFF
TRBJ2-5,.,TRBV6-4,.,TGTGCCAGCAGTGAGGGGGGAGGTCAGGAGACCCAGTACTTC,CASSEGGGQETQYF
TRBJ2-1,.,TRBV28,.,TGTGCCAGCAGTTCAGGGGCAATCTACAATGAGCAGTTCTTC,CASSSGAIYNEQFF
TRBJ2-4,.,TRBV10-3,.,TGTGCCATCAGTGACACGGGTCGTAGGGGAATTGCCAAAAACATTCAGTACTTC,CAISDTGRRGIAKNIQYF
TRBJ2-3,.,TRBV7-3,TRBD2,TGTGCCAGCAGCCTGGGACTAGCGGGGGGGCCCACAGATACGCAGTATTTT,CASSLGLAGGPTDTQYF
TRBJ1-5,.,TRBV7-2,TRBD1,TGTGCCAGCAGCTCCCCTCGGGACAGGGTTAATAGCAATCAGCCCCAGCATTTT,CASSSPRDRVNSNQPQHF
TRBJ2-7,.,TRBV7-2,TRBD1,TGTGCCAGCAGCTTGGCGGGACAGGGTGTCTCCGAGCAGTACTTC,CASSLAGQGVSEQYF
TRBJ2-7,.,TRBV20-1,.,TGCAGTGCTCCGGACAACTACGAGCAGTACTTC,CSAPDNYEQYF
TRBJ2-4,.,TRBV13,.,TGTGCCAGCAGCTCCCCGTCAGCCAAAAACATTCAGTACTTC,CASSSPSAKNIQYF
TRBJ1-6,.,TRBV18,.,TGTGCCAGCTCACCACAAGGACCGTACCAGGGTGGAAATTCACCCCTCCACTTT,CASSPQGPYQGGNSPLHF
TRBJ2-7,.,TRBV18,TRBD1,TGTGCCAGCTCTCCGAGGGACAGGGACTCCTACGAGCAGTACTTC,CASSPRDRDSYEQYF
TRBJ1-2,.,TRBV9,.,TGTGCCACCTCCCCGCGGACAGACAAGGGCACCTTC,CATSPRTDKGTF
TRBJ1-5,once,TRBV19,TRBD1,TGTGCCAGTAGTGCCGGGACAGGGACATTTTATAGCAATCAGCCCCAGCATTTT,CASSAGTGTFYSNQPQHF
TRBJ1-2,.,TRBV11-2,.,TGTGCCAGCAGCTTATTCGACGGGAACTATGGCTACACCTTC,CASSLFDGNYGYTF